This passage covers 14 T cell receptor beta chains from one sample sequenced in a study of T cells after yellow fever vaccination (dated by TCRdb to the late 2010s). The method was 5' RACE. The sample was run on an Illumina NovaSeq 6000. The public reads were reanalyzed by TCRdb: fastp trimming at Q25, MiXCR alignment, in-frame beta chains only. Each CDR3 protein appears once, grouped with its most common genes and DNA. A total of under 400,000 distinct CDR3 sequences appear in this sample, 12% of them only once. The ten largest clones capture roughly 3.1% of the sample. In light of the paper, this sample's treatment or condition label describes: live attenuated yellow fever vaccine strain. Material: CD4+ T cells sorted from PBMCs, obtained 15 days after the yellow fever booster vaccination. All receptors come from a man in his late teens or twenties who received the YFV17D yellow fever vaccine.

Turning to this clonotype: At one boundary the junction diverges from the germline segment, which might be a read error. The chain employs TRBV2 and TRBJ1-1; no definite D call. There are 13 residues in the CDR3. Per germline, CDR1 SNHLY and CDR2 FYNNEI. The CDR3 region has the DNA TGTGCCAGCAGGACGGACCGAAGAGGATTGTATTTTTTT. It translates to CASRTDRRGLYFF.

The J gene is TRBJ1-6, the V gene TRBV6-5; no firm D call. Trimming left V 6 bases short and J 6 bases short, with 15 bases between. Germline CDR1 and CDR2: MNHEY and SVGAGI. The CDR3 length is 15 residues. The CDR3 DNA is TGTGCCAGCAGACAAGACATTAGGAGTAATTCACCCCTCCACTTT. This translates into CASRQDIRSNSPLHF.

This clonotype was seen a few times. The chain links TRBV9 to TRBJ2-7; no clear D gene. Between the trimmed V and J ends, which lost 0 bases and 2 bases, there was a span of 9 bases. Germline CDR1 SGDLS, CDR2 YYNGEE. There are 14 residues in the CDR3. CDR3: CASSVGKNTYEQYF. DNA of the CDR3: TGTGCCAGCAGCGTAGGGAAGAACACCTACGAGCAGTACTTC.

The chain combines TRBV5-1 with TRBJ2-5; D call uncertain. V was trimmed by 0 bases and J by 11 bases, leaving 17 bases between them. Germline V lookup: CDR1 SGHRS, CDR2 YFSETQ. The CDR3 runs to 14 residues. The CDR3 DNA reads TGCGCCAGCAGCTTGGCCTCACGTCTGCTTTCGCAGTACTTC. Amino acids: CASSLASRLLSQYF. Based on the CDR3 plus reference TRBV5-1 and TRBJ2-5, the full variable domain is KAGVTQTPRYLIKTRGQQVTLSCSPISGHRSVSWYQQTPGQGLQFLFEYFSETQRNKGNFPGRFSGRQFSNSRSEMNVSTLELGDSALYLCASSLASRLLSQYFGPGTRLLVL.

This clonotype turned up a few times. CDR3 sequence reads: CASSLGVTGDEYGYTF. As DNA, the CDR3 is TGTGCCAGCAGCTTAGGGGTGACAGGGGATGAGTATGGCTACACCTTC. The rearrangement links TRBV7-9 to TRBJ1-2; 8 bases are shared with TRBD1. This CDR3 has 16 amino acids. Per the germline V gene, CDR1 is SEHNR and CDR2 is FQNEAQ (reference sequence). V dropped 1 base and J dropped 5; count of bases not matched to a gene: 9.

This clonotype has just a few counts. CDR3 in DNA: TGCAGTGCTAGTACTAGCGGGGGTCGGGCAGATACGCAGTATTTT. Translated, it gives CSASTSGGRADTQYF. V and J are TRBV20-1 and TRBJ2-3; 11 bases are a match to TRBD2. This CDR3 is 15 amino acids long. J gave up 4 bases and V 3 bases, and 6 bases lay outside the gene matches. CDR1 is DFQATT and CDR2 is SNEGSKA in the germline V gene (reference sequence).

This clonotype was seen more than once but under ten times. The rearrangement links TRBV28 to TRBJ2-5; perhaps TRBD1 as D (7 bases). The CDR3 loop spans 15 amino acids. V was clipped by 5 bases and J by 5 bases, with 18 bases between them. The germline gives CDR1 MDHEN, CDR2 SYDVKM. In nucleotides, the CDR3 is TGTGCCAGCAGTCTAATCCGGGCAGGGGGGGAGACCCAGTACTTC. Translating gives CASSLIRAGGETQYF.

In its sample, this clonotype was seen a few times. V is TRBV27 and J is TRBJ2-2; D is unclear. Germline V gene lookup returns CDR1 MNHEY and CDR2 SMNVEV (reference sequence). Trimming cost V 4 bases and J 0 bases, with 9 bases left between them. This CDR3 is built from 15 residues. For the CDR3, the DNA is TGTGCCAGCAGTTCGCCACTATCGAACACCGGGGAGCTGTTTTTT. Translating it yields CASSSPLSNTGELFF.

This chain connects TRBV10-3 to TRBJ2-5; the match to TRBD1 covers 9 bases. Germline V gene data show CDR1 as ENHRY and CDR2 as SYGVKD. This CDR3 is 14 amino acids long. The V segment lost 7 bases and the J segment 5 bases; nucleotides outside the gene matches: 8. The CDR3 DNA follows: TGTGCCATCATGGGGGACAGGGCTGGTGAGACCCAGTACTTC. It specifies CAIMGDRAGETQYF.

This clonotype has at least ten counts. This chain connects TRBV12-3 or TRBV12-4 to TRBJ2-1; 9 positions match TRBD1. Germline trimming cut 6 bases from V and 6 bases from J; bases unmatched to any gene: 9. CDR3 size: 15 residues. The CDR3 spells CASSRIGQGSNEQFF. In DNA, the CDR3 is TGTGCCAGCAGCCGTATCGGACAGGGGTCCAATGAGCAGTTCTTC.

This clonotype occurred many times. The J gene is TRBJ1-6, the V gene TRBV29-1; D is possibly TRBD1 (5 bases). This CDR3 has 13 residues. Germline V gene lookup returns CDR1 SQVTM and CDR2 ANQGSEA. Deletions cut 7 bases from V and 7 bases from J, with 14 bases between. CDR3 protein: CSAAAGLNSPLHF. CDR3 DNA sequence: TGCAGCGCGGCGGCAGGGTTAAATTCACCCCTCCACTTT. Together with reference TRBV29-1 and TRBJ1-6, the CDR3 gives the full variable domain: SAVISQKPSRDICQRGTSLTIQCQVDSQVTMMFWYRQQPGQSLTLIATANQGSEATYESGFVIDKFPISRPNLTFSTLTVSNMSPEDSSIYLCSAAAGLNSPLHFGNGTRLTVT.

This clonotype was seen only a few times. The V and J genes are TRBV4-2 and TRBJ1-4; 7 positions match TRBD1. The CDR3 consists of 16 residues. Germline assignment: CDR1 LGHNA and CDR2 YNFKEQ. The trim removed 0 bases at V and 7 bases at J, leaving 8 bases unmatched. Here the CDR3 reads CASSQEGAQGFEKLFF. In nucleotides, the CDR3 is TGTGCCAGCAGCCAAGAGGGGGCACAGGGGTTTGAAAAACTGTTTTTT.

This clonotype showed up just a few times. The V gene is TRBV4-3, the J gene TRBJ2-3, with D uncertain. V was trimmed by 1 base and J by 1 base, leaving 6 bases between them. The CDR3 runs 14 residues. Germline values: CDR1 LGHNA, CDR2 YSLEER. This chain's CDR3 is CASSQAPRTDTQYF. As DNA, the CDR3 is TGCGCCAGCAGCCAAGCCCCCCGCACAGATACGCAGTATTTT.

This clonotype was picked up many times. This chain uses TRBV2 with TRBJ1-3; unclear D gene. The CDR3 sequence is 12 residues long. Trimming left V 8 bases short and J 2 bases short, with 7 bases between. The germline CDR1 and CDR2 sequences are SNHLY and FYNNEI. The CDR3 reads CASSRAGNTIYF. CDR3 in DNA: TGTGCCAGCTCCCGGGCTGGAAACACCATATATTTT. Using reference TRBV2 and TRBJ1-3 for the parts outside the CDR3, the full variable domain is EPEVTQTPSHQVTQMGQEVILRCVPISNHLYFYWYRQILGQKVEFLVSFYNNEISEKSEIFDDQFSVERPDGSNFTLKIRSTKLEDSAMYFCASSRAGNTIYFGEGSWLTVV.